These 21 T cell receptor beta chains came from one sample sequenced in a study of response to subunit inactivated influenza vaccine. Each CDR3 protein is one row after TCRdb ran MiXCR on the RT-PCR reads. The table lists 200,000 to 300,000 distinct CDR3 sequences, roughly an eighth of them singletons. This specimen consisted of non-naive T cells sorted from PBMCs, obtained 14 days before vaccination. These receptors originate from a man over 45 who received an inactivated influenza vaccine.

This clonotype was detected only a few times. The V and J genes are TRBV6-4 and TRBJ2-5; 8 nucleotides line up with TRBD2. The CDR3 runs to 16 residues. V was clipped by 4 bases and J by 1 base; unmatched bases: 8. Germline assignment: CDR1 MRHNA and CDR2 SNTAGT. The CDR3 DNA follows: TGTGCCAGCAGTGGGGAAGGGGCGGGGGGCCAAGAGACCCAGTACTTC. This codes for CASSGEGAGGQETQYF.

This chain links TRBV4-2 with TRBJ2-3; D not certain. The CDR3 runs to 14 residues. V lost 0 bases, J lost 6 bases, and 10 bases lay in between. Looked up from germline, CDR1 is LGHNA and CDR2 is YNFKEQ. The CDR3: CASSQDQRADTQYF. The CDR3 nucleotides read TGTGCCAGCAGCCAAGATCAAAGGGCGGATACGCAGTATTTT.

The chain carries TRBV19 and TRBJ1-1, with unresolved D. This CDR3 contains 13 residues. V lost 3 bases to trimming and J lost 4 bases, with 9 bases between them. Per the germline V gene, CDR1 is LNHDA and CDR2 is SQIVND (reference sequence). CDR3 sequence: CASSMLGSTEAFF. In DNA, the CDR3 is TGTGCCAGTAGTATGTTGGGCTCCACTGAAGCTTTCTTT. Using reference TRBV19 and TRBJ1-1 for the parts outside the CDR3, the full variable domain is DGGITQSPKYLFRKEGQNVTLSCEQNLNHDAMYWYRQDPGQGLRLIYYSQIVNDFQKGDIAEGYSVSREKKESFPLTVTSAQKNPTAFYLCASSMLGSTEAFFGQGTRLTVV.

Only a few counts were recorded for this clonotype. This chain joins TRBV6-1 and TRBJ1-1; 8 positions agree with TRBD1. Germline lookup yields CDR1 MNHNS and CDR2 SASEGT. The CDR3 length is 16 residues. J gave up 4 bases and V 7 bases, and 14 bases lay outside the gene matches. CDR3 protein: CASKDQGAGEGTEAFF. The CDR3 nucleotides read TGTGCCAGCAAAGATCAGGGGGCAGGGGAGGGCACTGAAGCTTTCTTT.

The chain combines TRBV11-2 with TRBJ2-7, with D perhaps being TRBD1 or TRBD2 (5 bases each). The CDR3 is 14 amino acids. CDR1 is SGHAT and CDR2 is FQNNGV in the germline V gene. Deletions cut 3 bases from V and 0 bases from J, with 9 bases between. The CDR3 loop is CASSFGGPSYEQYF. The CDR3 nucleotides read TGTGCCAGCAGCTTTGGGGGTCCCTCCTACGAGCAGTACTTC. The entire variable domain, with the rest obtained from reference TRBV11-2 and TRBJ2-7, is as follows: EAGVAQSPRYKIIEKRQSVAFWCNPISGHATLYWYQQILGQGPKLLIQFQNNGVVDDSQLPKDRFSAERLKGVDSTLKIQPAKLEDSAVYLCASSFGGPSYEQYFGPGTRLTVT.

This clonotype occurred once. The chain links TRBV7-9 to TRBJ1-5; 7 bases match TRBD1. The V gene's germline CDR1 is SEHNR and CDR2 FQNEAQ (reference sequence). Losses at the gene ends were 3 bases for V and 2 bases for J; bases not matched to a gene: 7. This CDR3 comprises 16 residues. In DNA form, the CDR3 reads TGTGCCAGCAGCTTCAATACAGGGGACGGCAATCAGCCCCAGCATTTT. Amino acid sequence: CASSFNTGDGNQPQHF.

This clonotype was observed a few times. The CDR3: CASKDSFMNTEAFF. CDR3 DNA sequence: TGTGCCAGCAAGGACAGTTTTATGAACACTGAAGCTTTCTTT. This chain uses TRBV12-3 or TRBV12-4 with TRBJ1-1; TRBD1 might be the D (6 bases). The CDR3 totals 14 residues. Trimming removed 7 bases at V and 0 bases at J, with 12 bases between.

The chain employs TRBV16 and TRBJ2-2, with D possibly matching TRBD1 (5 bases). The CDR3 consists of 16 residues. Germline V gene lookup returns CDR1 KGHSY and CDR2 FQNENV. Trimming removed 2 bases from V and 5 bases from J, with 15 bases in between. The CDR3 loop is CASSQNQAGQTGELFF. CDR3 sequence (DNA): TGTGCCAGCAGCCAAAACCAAGCAGGGCAGACCGGGGAGCTGTTTTTT.

The gene calls are TRBV29-1 and TRBJ2-7; D gene ambiguous. This CDR3 comprises 13 residues. The germline V gene encodes CDR1 SQVTM and CDR2 ANQGSEA. V lost 3 bases and J 6 bases, leaving 15 bases between the germline ends. DNA of the CDR3: TGCAGCGTTGAGGCTGGAATTGGTGGCGAGCAGTACTTC. Residues: CSVEAGIGGEQYF.

This clonotype was observed a handful of times. The J gene is TRBJ2-5, the V gene TRBV6-1; 13 bases agree with TRBD2. V shed 7 bases, J shed 3 bases, and the junction held 2 bases outside the gene matches. Germline V gene sequence: CDR1 MNHNS, CDR2 SASEGT. CDR3 length: 14 amino acids. The DNA of the CDR3 is TGTGCCAGCAAGGGACTAGCGGGAAAAGAGACCCAGTACTTC. It yields the protein CASKGLAGKETQYF.

The chain employs TRBV6-2 or TRBV6-3 and TRBJ2-2; maybe TRBD2 (5 bases). Germline values: CDR1 MNHEY, CDR2 SVGEGT. V was pared by 0 bases and J by 7 bases, with 12 bases between. The CDR3 is 15 amino acids. CDR3 sequence (DNA): TGTGCCAGCAGTTACTCGAGGCTTGGGAGCGGGGAGCTGTTTTTT. Translated, it gives CASSYSRLGSGELFF.

The chain uses TRBV11-2 and TRBJ2-1, with a possible D match to TRBD1 (5 bases). CDR1 is SGHAT and CDR2 is FQNNGV in the germline V gene. This CDR3 contains 14 residues. The V gene lost 3 bases and the J gene lost 8 bases, with 14 bases spanning the gap. The CDR3 coding sequence is TGTGCCAGCAGCTTTTGGCAGGGCAGCGATGAGCAGTTCTTC. Amino acid sequence: CASSFWQGSDEQFF.

Many counts were recorded for this clonotype. The chain uses TRBV7-2 and TRBJ2-7; D gene unclear. This CDR3 region has 12 residues. Trimming took off 1 base at V and 5 bases at J, with 6 bases between the two ends. Looked up from germline, CDR1 is SGHTA and CDR2 is FQGNSA. This chain's CDR3 is CASSLVKHEQYF. DNA of the CDR3: TGTGCCAGCAGCTTAGTCAAGCACGAGCAGTACTTC.

CDR3 DNA sequence: TGCGCCAGCAGCCAAGATCTTGTGGGAAGCAATTACGAGCAGTACTTC. This gives the protein CASSQDLVGSNYEQYF. This chain connects TRBV4-3 to TRBJ2-7; D not certain. The CDR3 runs 16 residues. Germline V gene sequence: CDR1 LGHNA, CDR2 YSLEER. Trimming took 0 bases from V and 4 from J, leaving 16 bases between them.

This clonotype appeared many times. The V call is TRBV5-1, the J call TRBJ2-3; D is perhaps TRBD1 or TRBD2 (5 bases each). CDR1 is SGHRS and CDR2 is YFSETQ in the germline V gene. V was cut by 4 bases and J by 7 bases, with 19 bases left in between. The CDR3 spans 15 residues. The CDR3 DNA is TGCGCCAGCAGCGGAACTCCGGGGCCCCGAAATACGCAGTATTTT. The encoded protein is CASSGTPGPRNTQYF. Based on the CDR3 plus reference TRBV5-1 and TRBJ2-3, the full variable domain is KAGVTQTPRYLIKTRGQQVTLSCSPISGHRSVSWYQQTPGQGLQFLFEYFSETQRNKGNFPGRFSGRQFSNSRSEMNVSTLELGDSALYLCASSGTPGPRNTQYFGPGTRLTVL.

At least ten counts were recorded for this clonotype. The J gene is TRBJ2-5, the V gene TRBV29-1; 10 positions agree with TRBD1. Germline assignment: CDR1 SQVTM and CDR2 ANQGSEA. V was pared by 7 bases and J by 5 bases, with 4 bases of the junction left unmatched. The CDR3 covers 12 residues. CDR3 coding DNA: TGCAGCGCCGGACAGGGGGGGGAGACCCAGTACTTC. It codes for CSAGQGGETQYF.

This clonotype was counted many times. The V call is TRBV6-5, the J call TRBJ1-1; D gene uncertain. Between the trimmed V and J ends, which lost 3 bases and 2 bases, there was a span of 10 bases. Germline V gives CDR1 MNHEY, CDR2 SVGAGI. This CDR3 has 14 residues. CDR3: CASSYTGENTEAFF. The CDR3 DNA follows: TGTGCCAGCAGTTATACCGGGGAAAACACTGAAGCTTTCTTT.

This clonotype was counted between two and nine times. One end of the junction fails to match germline, which may point to a read error. The rearrangement joins TRBV28 to TRBJ1-5; D is unresolved. Germline V gene sequence: CDR1 MDHEN, CDR2 SYDVKM. This CDR3 spans 12 amino acids. The CDR3 reads CANSYSNQPQHF. The CDR3 DNA is TGTGCCAACAGTTATAGCAATCAGCCCCAGCATTTT.

In this sample, this clonotype turned up a few times. The chain links TRBV4-2 to TRBJ2-5; D is uncertain. The V gene's germline CDR1 is LGHNA and CDR2 YNFKEQ. The CDR3 has 16 amino acids. The ends were cut back, 3 bases at V and 1 base at J, with 15 bases in the middle. The CDR3 spells CASSQGLQPLQETQYF. DNA for the CDR3: TGTGCCAGCAGCCAGGGCTTACAGCCTCTCCAAGAGACCCAGTACTTC.

This clonotype was observed many times. This rearrangement joins TRBV5-5 to TRBJ2-5, with D tentatively TRBD2 (6 bases). The length of the CDR3 is 13 residues. The germline CDR1 and CDR2 sequences are SGHKS and YYEKEE (reference sequence). The germline V and J ends were trimmed by 5 bases and 4 bases, with 12 bases remaining between them. CDR3 DNA: TGTGCCAGCAGACCTGACGGGGGAGAGACCCAGTACTTC. This translates into CASRPDGGETQYF.

This rearrangement joins TRBV12-3 or TRBV12-4 to TRBJ2-1; 10 bases line up with TRBD2. V was pared by 3 bases and J by 8 bases, with 7 bases of the junction left unmatched. The CDR3 loop spans 15 amino acids. In DNA, the CDR3 is TGTGCCAGCAGTTTGAGTAGCGGGAGGATCGATGAGCAGTTCTTC. Translating it yields CASSLSSGRIDEQFF.